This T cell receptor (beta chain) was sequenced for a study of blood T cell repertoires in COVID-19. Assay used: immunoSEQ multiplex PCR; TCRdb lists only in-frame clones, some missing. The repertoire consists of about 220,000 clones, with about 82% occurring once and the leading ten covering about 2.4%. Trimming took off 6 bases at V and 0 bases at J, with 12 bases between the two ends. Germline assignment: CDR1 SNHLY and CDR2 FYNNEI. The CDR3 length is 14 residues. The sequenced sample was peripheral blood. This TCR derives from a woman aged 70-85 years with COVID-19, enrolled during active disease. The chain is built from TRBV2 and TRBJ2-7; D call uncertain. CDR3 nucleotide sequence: TGTGCCAGCAGCGTGCTAGGAATCTCCTACGAGCAGTACTTC. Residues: CASSVLGISYEQYF.